A single sample is the source of the 26 T cell receptor beta chains below, sequenced in a study of vaccination and CD4 T cells after COVID-19. Stated treatment: approximately 9-day PBMC culture with coronavirus spike peptide pools or control peptides (ViraFEST assay). Cultured CD4+ T cell DNA was sequenced using the Oncomine TCR Beta short-read assay. One entry per CDR3 protein results from TCRdb running MiXCR on the PCR reads. The sample holds under 20,000 distinct CDR3 sequences, 45% to 60% seen once. The antigens these receptors bind are not known. Sample: CD4+ T cells from blood, cultured in vitro, taken after SARS-CoV-2 vaccination. These receptors all stem from a human donor who had recovered from COVID-19.

V and J are TRBV28 and TRBJ2-5; 13 bases line up with TRBD2. The CDR3 spans 16 residues. The trim removed 5 bases at V and 5 bases at J, leaving 8 bases unmatched. From germline, CDR1 is MDHEN and CDR2 SYDVKM. CDR3 amino acids: CASSRRTSGSGETQYF. As DNA, the CDR3 is TGTGCCAGCAGTCGCAGGACTAGCGGGAGTGGGGAGACCCAGTACTTC.

The rearrangement links TRBV2 to TRBJ1-1; D gene ambiguous. Per the germline V gene, CDR1 is SNHLY and CDR2 is FYNNEI. The ends were cut back, 4 bases at V and 4 bases at J, with 7 bases in the middle. The CDR3 extends over 12 amino acids. CDR3: CASSVRATEAFF. The CDR3 DNA sequence: TGTGCCAGCAGTGTGCGGGCCACTGAAGCTTTCTTT.

The chain uses TRBV20-1 and TRBJ1-1, with unresolved D. The CDR3 is 13 residues long. Germline loops: CDR1 DFQATT, CDR2 SNEGSKA (reference sequence). V was trimmed by 5 bases and J by 1 base, leaving 11 bases between them. The DNA of the CDR3 is TGCAGTGCTCCACCGCTCCAGAACACTGAAGCTTTCTTT. Translation gives CSAPPLQNTEAFF.

The chain recombines TRBV20-1 with TRBJ2-5; 12 bases match TRBD2. The CDR3 length is 16 residues. Trimming took 2 bases from V and 4 from J; bases not matched to a gene: 8. Germline-derived CDR1 and CDR2 are DFQATT and SNEGSKA (reference sequence). CDR3 coding DNA: TGCAGTGCTAGAAGTCCCCTAGCGGGAGGGGGAGAGACCCAGTACTTC. Translating gives CSARSPLAGGGETQYF.

This chain joins TRBV25-1 and TRBJ2-5; TRBD2 is a possible D gene (5 bases). The CDR3 is 15 amino acids. CDR1 and CDR2 from the germline V gene are MGHDK and SYGVNS. The V and J ends lost 3 bases and 6 bases respectively, with 17 bases between them. The CDR3 DNA follows: TGTGCCAGCAGTGATGAGCGGAACCACTTTAAGACCCAGTACTTC. It is translated as CASSDERNHFKTQYF.

J is TRBJ1-6 and V is TRBV6-2 or TRBV6-3; D is unclear. This CDR3 comprises 16 residues. V lost 4 bases, J lost 7 bases, and 17 bases lay in between. Germline CDR1 and CDR2: MNHEY and SVGEGT. DNA of the CDR3: TGTGCCAGCAGTTCCCCCAGCTCGGGGTGGAATTCACCCCTCCACTTT. This gives the protein CASSSPSSGWNSPLHF.

This clonotype was detected only a few times. The chain joins TRBV20-1 to TRBJ2-1, with unresolved D. Germline loops: CDR1 DFQATT, CDR2 SNEGSKA (reference sequence). The CDR3 covers 11 residues. Trimming took 6 bases from V and 3 from J, leaving 6 bases between them. CDR3 in DNA: TGCAGTGCCCAGGACTACAATGAGCAGTTCTTC. Translating gives CSAQDYNEQFF.

This clonotype has more than one count but fewer than ten. Compared with germline, one end of the junction differs, possibly owing to a read error. The chain employs TRBV19 and TRBJ2-3; D possibly uses TRBD1 or TRBD2 (5 bases each). Germline values: CDR1 LNHDA, CDR2 SQIVND (reference sequence). The CDR3 loop spans 15 amino acids. The CDR3 DNA follows: TGTGCGAGTAACCCGGGGCGGATCAGCACAGATACGCAGTATTTT. Amino acids: CASNPGRISTDTQYF. The full variable domain, with the rest looked up from reference TRBV19 and TRBJ2-3, is DGGITQSPKYLFRKEGQNVTLSCEQNLNHDAMYWYRQDPGQGLRLIYYSQIVNDFQKGDIAEGYSVSREKKESFPLTVTSAQKNPTAFYLCASNPGRISTDTQYFGPGTRLTVL.

This sequence joins TRBV15 and TRBJ1-3; 8 nucleotides align to TRBD1. V lost 0 bases and J lost 1; bases outside the gene matches: 2. From germline, CDR1 is LNHNV and CDR2 YYDKDF (reference sequence). The CDR3 extends over 16 amino acids. The CDR3 sequence is CATSRDYRGSGNTIYF. The CDR3 DNA reads as TGTGCCACCAGCAGAGATTACAGGGGGTCTGGAAACACCATATATTTT.

This sequence joins TRBV15 and TRBJ1-5; D remains unclear. Germline CDR1 is LNHNV and CDR2 is YYDKDF (reference sequence). Trimming cost V 3 bases and J 7 bases, with 16 bases left between them. This CDR3 comprises 15 residues. CDR3 bases: TGTGCCACCAGCAGCCGGGGTCGCGGTAAGCAGCCCCAGCATTTT. Amino acids: CATSSRGRGKQPQHF.

This sequence joins TRBV20-1 and TRBJ2-7, with D possibly matching TRBD2 (6 bases). The germline CDR1 and CDR2 sequences are DFQATT and SNEGSKA (reference sequence). V was pared by 6 bases and J by 5 bases, with 11 bases between. The CDR3 runs 11 residues. The CDR3 protein is CSALSGDEQYF. The CDR3 coding sequence is TGCAGTGCCCTATCGGGGGACGAGCAGTACTTC.

This chain uses TRBV5-1 with TRBJ2-5; 7 bases align to TRBD2. Unmatched junction bases numbered 4, after V lost 3 bases and J lost 5 bases. CDR1 is SGHRS and CDR2 is YFSETQ in the germline V gene. There are 13 residues in the CDR3. CDR3 bases: TGCGCCAGCAGCTGGGAGGGTGAGGAGACCCAGTACTTC. Encoded protein: CASSWEGEETQYF.

The chain combines TRBV24-1 with TRBJ2-2; tentative D call: TRBD1 (6 bases). Trimming stripped 11 bases from V and 3 bases from J, with 24 bases between. The CDR3 has 17 amino acids. Germline V gives CDR1 KGHDR, CDR2 SFDVKD. The CDR3 loop is CASSQDMARGYTGELFF. DNA of the CDR3: TGTGCCAGCAGCCAAGACATGGCCAGGGGCTACACCGGGGAGCTGTTTTTT.

The chain carries TRBV7-2 and TRBJ2-7; D gene unclear. Germline V gene sequence: CDR1 SGHTA, CDR2 FQGNSA. There are 16 residues in the CDR3. V lost 0 bases, J lost 0 bases, and 12 bases lay in between. CDR3 sequence: CASSLATAHSSYEQYF. The CDR3 DNA follows: TGTGCCAGCAGCTTAGCGACGGCCCACTCCTCCTACGAGCAGTACTTC.

The V and J genes are TRBV6-5 and TRBJ2-7, with D possibly being TRBD1 or TRBD2 (5 bases each). Trimming pared 0 bases from V and 1 base from J, leaving 19 bases between. This CDR3 is 18 amino acids long. Germline V CDR1 and CDR2: MNHEY, SVGAGI. The CDR3 DNA sequence: TGTGCCAGCAGTTACTCGAGATTTTGGGACGGGGAATCCTACGAGCAGTACTTC. Its translation is CASSYSRFWDGESYEQYF.

The rearrangement uses TRBV5-5 and TRBJ1-6, with D unclear. This CDR3 spans 16 amino acids. Germline loops: CDR1 SGHKS, CDR2 YYEKEE (reference sequence). Trimming removed 1 base at V and 3 bases at J, with 11 bases between. The CDR3 bases are TGTGCCAGCAGCTTGCGTTCGGTTGACTATAATTCACCCCTCCACTTT. This translates into CASSLRSVDYNSPLHF. The full variable domain, in which reference TRBV5-5 and TRBJ1-6 provide the parts outside the CDR3, is DAGVTQSPTHLIKTRGQQVTLRCSPISGHKSVSWYQQVLGQGPQFIFQYYEKEERGRGNFPDRFSARQFPNYSSELNVNALLLGDSALYLCASSLRSVDYNSPLHFGNGTRLTVT.

This clonotype occurred once. The chain carries TRBV4-3 and TRBJ1-4; D is uncertain. V lost 1 base, J lost 0 bases, and 6 bases lay in between. Germline CDR1 reads LGHNA; CDR2 reads YSLEER. This CDR3 contains 15 residues. The DNA for the CDR3 is TGCGCCAGCAGCCAAGTGGGTGCAACTAATGAAAAACTGTTTTTT. Amino acids: CASSQVGATNEKLFF.

The chain combines TRBV7-8 with TRBJ1-2, with 10 positions matching TRBD1. This CDR3 spans 15 amino acids. Trimming took 0 bases from V and 7 from J; bases not matched to a gene: 5. Germline CDR1 SGHVS, CDR2 FQNEAQ. CDR3 nucleotides: TGTGCCAGCAGCTTAGCGGGGACAGGGGCGGGTGGCTACACCTTC. Residues: CASSLAGTGAGGYTF.

This chain uses TRBV19 with TRBJ2-6; perhaps TRBD1 as D (5 bases). Trimming cost V 4 bases and J 1 base, with 11 bases left between them. This CDR3 has 16 residues. Germline CDR1 is LNHDA and CDR2 is SQIVND (reference sequence). The CDR3 DNA follows: TGTGCCAGTAGTAATCAACGACAGTCTGGGGCCAACGTCCTGACTTTC. It specifies CASSNQRQSGANVLTF.

This clonotype was recorded a few times. V is TRBV6-5 and J is TRBJ1-1; the D is unclear. CDR3 length: 15 amino acids. The germline V and J ends were trimmed by 2 bases and 4 bases, with 14 bases remaining between them. Germline loops: CDR1 MNHEY, CDR2 SVGAGI. The CDR3 reads CASSYDPGTSTEAFF. The CDR3 DNA follows: TGTGCCAGCAGTTACGATCCAGGTACGAGCACTGAAGCTTTCTTT.

The chain couples TRBV25-1 to TRBJ2-5, with D unclear. Germline V gene data show CDR1 as MGHDK and CDR2 as SYGVNS. Trimming shortened V by 4 bases and J by 3 bases, and 15 bases separated the two germline ends. The CDR3 has 15 residues. The CDR3 nucleotides read TGTGCCAGCAGTGGCCCGGACCGCTGGAAAGAGACCCAGTACTTC. Protein sequence: CASSGPDRWKETQYF.

The genes are TRBV6-5 and TRBJ1-1; D may be TRBD1 (5 bases). CDR1 MNHEY and CDR2 SVGAGI come from the germline V gene. V lost 0 bases and J 6 bases, leaving 8 bases between the germline ends. The CDR3 runs 13 residues. CDR3 DNA sequence: TGTGCCAGCAGTTACTCGGGGGGATCTGAAGCTTTCTTT. This gives the protein CASSYSGGSEAFF.

This clonotype was seen only a few times. The chain uses TRBV10-3 and TRBJ1-6, with a weak D call TRBD1 (5 bases). V lost 4 bases, J lost 5 bases, and 12 bases lay in between. The CDR3 length is 15 residues. Germline V gene data show CDR1 as ENHRY and CDR2 as SYGVKD. CDR3 sequence (DNA): TGTGCCATCAGTGCCCAGGGCGTAAATAATTCACCCCTCCACTTT. As protein: CAISAQGVNNSPLHF.

In its sample, this clonotype was seen a few times. The J gene is TRBJ1-5, the V gene TRBV24-1, with 7 bases lining up with TRBD1. The J segment lost 0 bases and the V segment lost 4 bases, leaving 2 bases of the junction unmatched. Germline V CDR1 and CDR2: KGHDR, SFDVKD. There are 15 residues in the CDR3. This CDR3 is CATSETGSSNQPQHF. The CDR3, as DNA: TGTGCCACCAGTGAGACAGGGTCTAGCAATCAGCCCCAGCATTTT.

The rearrangement joins TRBV7-9 to TRBJ2-5; a weak D match, TRBD1 (6 bases). Germline assignment: CDR1 SEHNR and CDR2 FQNEAQ (reference sequence). The CDR3 has 15 residues. Trimming took 2 bases from V and 1 from J, leaving 11 bases between them. CDR3 nucleotide sequence: TGTGCCAGCAGCTTAACTCAGGGGACCCAAGAGACCCAGTACTTC. Translating it yields CASSLTQGTQETQYF.

This clonotype was seen only once. The chain couples TRBV6-5 to TRBJ2-5; D unresolved. Germline CDR1 and CDR2: MNHEY and SVGAGI. This CDR3 has 15 amino acids. Deletions cut 0 bases from V and 2 bases from J, with 10 bases between. The chain's CDR3 is CASSYSKVTQETQYF. Here the CDR3 DNA reads TGTGCCAGCAGTTACTCGAAGGTGACACAAGAGACCCAGTACTTC.